This passage covers 16 T cell receptor beta chains from one sample sequenced in a study of blood T cells in healthy people across ages. Together with a sample-barcoded 5' primer, a J-beta primer mix was included in a second PCR lasting about 7 to 11 cycles. TCRdb used MiXCR to reprocess the 5' RACE reads, holding one entry per CDR3 protein. The sample shows under 1,000,000 distinct CDR3 sequences, about half of them seen only once. Sequences were obtained from blood. Receptors originate from a man older than 75 in good health.

As concerns this clonotype: At one boundary the junction diverges from the germline segment, which might be a read error. This chain uses TRBV4-3 with TRBJ1-6; D is unresolved. The CDR3 runs to 13 residues. CDR1 is LGHNA and CDR2 is YSLEER in the germline V gene. The CDR3 DNA reads as TGCGCCAGCAGCCCGACGGTTAATTCACCCCCCCACTTT. Protein product: CASSPTVNSPPHF.

The chain employs TRBV20-1 and TRBJ2-4; tentative D call: TRBD1 (6 bases). The J call is doubtful: the DNA matches TRBJ2-7 better. Germline CDR1 DFQATT, CDR2 SNEGSKA (reference sequence). This CDR3 is 13 amino acids long. CDR3 protein: CSGRIQGGYEQYF. The CDR3 region has the DNA TGCAGTGGCAGGATACAGGGCGGGTACGAGCAGTACTTC.

This clonotype appeared a few times. A much bigger clone sits one base away, suggesting this may be a read error. This chain connects TRBV12-3 or TRBV12-4 to TRBJ2-7; TRBD2 matches at 9 bases. CDR3 length equals 17 residues. V trimming: 3 bases; J trimming: 7 bases; junction bases outside the gene matches: 16. The CDR3 here is CASSLPPGLAGVDEQYF. The CDR3 DNA sequence: TGTGCCAGCAGTTTGCCCCCCGGGTTAGCGGGAGTCGATGAGCAGTACTTC.

This chain joins TRBV6-5 and TRBJ2-5; 7 nucleotides line up with TRBD1. The V gene end was trimmed by 7 bases and the J gene end by 11 bases; junction bases not matched to a gene: 16. The length of the CDR3 is 14 residues. From germline, CDR1 is MNHEY and CDR2 SVGAGI. The CDR3 is CASTRGQRENEQYF. In DNA, the CDR3 is TGTGCCAGCACCAGGGGACAGAGGGAAAATGAGCAGTACTTC.

This chain joins TRBV13 and TRBJ2-4; the match to TRBD1 covers 9 bases. Near its end, the DNA agrees better with TRBJ2-5, so the J call may be wrong. Germline V gene data show CDR1 as PRHDT and CDR2 as FYEKMQ (reference sequence). There are 18 residues in the CDR3. CDR3 DNA sequence: TGTGCCAGCAGCTTAGAGGGAACGGGACAGGGACTCCAAGAGACCCAGTACTTC. It encodes CASSLEGTGQGLQETQYF.

The gene calls are TRBV5-1 and TRBJ2-1; D unclear. This CDR3 spans 14 amino acids. Germline V gene data show CDR1 as SGHRS and CDR2 as YFSETQ. The V end was cut by 7 bases, the J end by 0 bases, with 11 bases between. This chain's CDR3 is CASGIEASYNEQFF. The DNA for the CDR3 is TGCGCCAGCGGAATCGAGGCCTCCTACAATGAGCAGTTCTTC.

The chain combines TRBV4-1 with TRBJ2-7; 8 positions agree with TRBD1. This CDR3 has 15 residues. V trimming: 4 bases; J trimming: 7 bases; junction bases outside the gene matches: 12. Germline lookup yields CDR1 MGHRA and CDR2 YSYEKL. The chain's CDR3 is CASSPRSGGREEQYF. DNA of the CDR3: TGCGCCAGCAGCCCCCGGTCAGGGGGCAGGGAGGAGCAGTACTTC.

This clonotype was observed a few times. The genes are TRBV4-3 and TRBJ2-7; D is uncertain. Germline-derived CDR1 and CDR2 are LGHNA and YSLEER. This CDR3 has 15 residues. The V and J ends lost 4 bases and 0 bases respectively, with 13 bases between them. CDR3 nucleotide sequence: TGCGCCAGCAGCCTCCAAATCCTCAGCTCCTACGAGCAGTACTTC. It codes for CASSLQILSSYEQYF.

The sample holds a few counts of this clonotype. The chain combines TRBV20-1 with TRBJ2-1, with 9 bases fitting TRBD2. V lost 2 bases and J lost 0; bases outside the gene matches: 11. The CDR3 runs to 18 residues. The V gene's germline CDR1 is DFQATT and CDR2 SNEGSKA (reference sequence). Here the CDR3 DNA reads TGCAGTGCTAGATCGGGAACTAGCGGGTTCGCCTCCTACAATGAGCAGTTCTTC. It encodes CSARSGTSGFASYNEQFF.

Worth noting for this clonotype: With a much larger clone just one base away, this may be a read error. The CDR3 DNA follows: TGTGCCAACAGCCTTAGACTAGCGGGAGGGCGAAAGAGTCAAGACTACGAGCAGTACTTC. The encoded protein is CANSLRLAGGRKSQDYEQYF. V usage is TRBV3-1 and J usage is TRBJ2-7, with 14 bases fitting TRBD2. The CDR3 is 20 residues long. In germline, CDR1 is LGHDT, CDR2 YNNKEL (reference sequence).

The DNA of the CDR3 is TGTGCCAGCAGTGCAGGGGGACTAAATTCACCCCTCCACTTT. Its protein is CASSAGGLNSPLHF. The chain couples TRBV2 to TRBJ1-6; 7 bases are shared with TRBD1. The CDR3 is made up of 14 amino acids. The germline V gene has CDR1 SNHLY and CDR2 FYNNEI. V was clipped by 4 bases and J by 7 bases; unmatched bases: 4.

The chain combines TRBV27 with TRBJ2-3, with 8 bases lining up with TRBD2. This CDR3 region has 16 residues. Germline CDR1 is MNHEY and CDR2 is SMNVEV (reference sequence). The ends lost 5 bases at V and 2 bases at J; junction bases unmatched: 9. CDR3 nucleotides: TGTGCCAGCAGTATGTATAGCGGGGCCGACACAGATACGCAGTATTTT. Protein product: CASSMYSGADTDTQYF.

The V gene is TRBV6-6, the J gene TRBJ2-3, with a tentative D call TRBD1 (6 bases). Germline-derived CDR1 and CDR2 are MNHNY and SVGAGI (reference sequence). The CDR3 is 13 residues long. Trimming shortened V by 10 bases and J by 4 bases, and 15 bases separated the two germline ends. CDR3 nucleotides: TGTGCCATCAGACTACAGGGAGCAGATACGCAGTATTTT. This encodes CAIRLQGADTQYF.

The V and J genes are TRBV10-2 and TRBJ2-7; 9 bases align to TRBD1. The CDR3 extends over 16 amino acids. The J segment lost 2 bases and the V segment lost 2 bases, leaving 7 bases of the junction unmatched. Germline V gene lookup returns CDR1 WSHSY and CDR2 SAAADI. CDR3 residues: CASSELPGTGPYEQYF. The CDR3 region has the DNA TGCGCCAGCAGTGAGCTTCCTGGGACAGGGCCCTACGAGCAGTACTTC.

This clonotype was detected a few times. The genes are TRBV4-2 and TRBJ2-7, with D perhaps matching TRBD1 or TRBD2 (6 bases each). The DNA matches TRBJ2-5 better at its end, which makes the J call doubtful. Germline loops: CDR1 LGHNA, CDR2 YNFKEQ. This CDR3 contains 17 residues. DNA for the CDR3: TGTGCCAGCAGCCAAGATCCCGAGGCCTGGAGGGGGGAGACCCAGTACTTC. Protein product: CASSQDPEAWRGETQYF.

The chain combines TRBV12-3 or TRBV12-4 with TRBJ2-4; 10 bases are shared with TRBD2. The CDR3 extends over 16 amino acids. J was trimmed by 0 bases and V by 6 bases; bases with no gene match: 5. The CDR3 region is CASRISGRVAKNIQYF. The CDR3 DNA sequence: TGTGCCAGCAGGATCAGCGGGAGGGTAGCCAAAAACATTCAGTACTTC.